The present entry profiles one TCR beta chain with its context. TCRdb keeps only in-frame clones here, not all; method: immunoSEQ multiplex PCR. The repertoire consists of 13,000 to 15,000 clones, with under 85% occurring once and the leading ten covering around 40%. The record originates from a study of T cell responses to AZD1222 COVID-19 vaccine. The CDR3 contains 18 residues. Germline CDR1 and CDR2: LGHNA and YNFKEQ. The trim removed 2 bases at V and 2 bases at J, leaving 9 bases unmatched. The receptor was derived from an adult who received the AZD1222 COVID-19 vaccine. Specimen: peripheral blood, collected 28 days after the second AZD1222 dose. The gene calls are TRBV4-2 and TRBJ2-3; 11 bases map to TRBD2. CDR3 in amino acids: CASSQTTGTSGITDTQYF. CDR3 bases: TGTGCCAGCAGCCAAACAACCGGGACTAGCGGAATCACAGATACGCAGTATTTT.